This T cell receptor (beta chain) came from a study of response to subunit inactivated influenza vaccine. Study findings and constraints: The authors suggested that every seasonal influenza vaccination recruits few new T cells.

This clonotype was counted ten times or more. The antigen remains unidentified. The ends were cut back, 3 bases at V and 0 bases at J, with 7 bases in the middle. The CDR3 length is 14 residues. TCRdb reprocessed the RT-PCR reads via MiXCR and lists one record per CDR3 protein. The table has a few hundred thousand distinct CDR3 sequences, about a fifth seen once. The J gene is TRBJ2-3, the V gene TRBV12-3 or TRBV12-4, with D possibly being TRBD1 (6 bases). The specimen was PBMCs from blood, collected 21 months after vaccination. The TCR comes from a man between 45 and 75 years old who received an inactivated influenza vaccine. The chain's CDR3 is CASSLTGSTDTQYF. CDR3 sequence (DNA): TGTGCCAGCAGTTTGACAGGCAGCACAGATACGCAGTATTTT.